This TCR beta chain was sequenced for a study of T cell responses to AZD1222 COVID-19 vaccine. V was cut by 5 bases and J by 1 base, with 9 bases left in between. From germline, CDR1 is LNHDA and CDR2 SQIVND (reference sequence). The CDR3 has 14 residues. TCRdb's copy holds only in-frame clones and misses some; the assay was immunoSEQ multiplex PCR. This table holds some 130,000 clones, about 89% found once. This sample comprised peripheral blood, obtained on day 0 of AZD1222 vaccination. The genes are TRBV19 and TRBJ1-5; D call uncertain. The TCR was taken from an adult in good health. This CDR3 reads CASSWMESNQPQHF. The CDR3 DNA follows: TGTGCCAGTAGTTGGATGGAGAGCAATCAGCCCCAGCATTTT.